The rows below give T cell receptor beta chains drawn from one sample of a study of T cells in Graves' hyperthyroidism and ophthalmopathy. In TCRdb, the multiplex PCR reads were re-called with MiXCR into one record per CDR3 protein. This table has 380,000 or so distinct CDR3 sequences, around an eighth appearing once. Sequencing was performed on blood. The origin of the receptors is a man in his thirties or forties with Graves' hyperthyroidism that later progressed to Graves' ophthalmopathy. Each CDR3 is given with its conserved first and last residue. A D gene is named only where the DNA matches it firmly. Clone size, where shown, is once, few, many, or a class for clones that have expanded.

many	NA	TRBV6-1	TRBJ1-1	CASSGARFAEAFF	TGTGCCAGCAGTGGAGCCAGATTCGCTGAAGCTTTCTTT
NA	NA	TRBV6-5	TRBJ1-3	CASSYGGGTGNTIYF	TGTGCCAGCAGTTACGGAGGGGGGACTGGAAACACCATATATTTT
many	NA	TRBV28	TRBJ1-2	CASSLLDGYTF	TGTGCCAGCAGTTTACTAGATGGCTACACCTTC
few	NA	TRBV12-3/TRBV12-4	TRBJ1-2	CASSQRVDGNYGYTF	TGTGCCAGCAGCCAAAGAGTAGACGGGAACTATGGCTACACCTTC
NA	TRBD2	TRBV5-1	TRBJ2-2	CASSLAPGLANTGELFF	TGCGCCAGCAGCTTGGCCCCGGGACTAGCGAACACCGGGGAGCTGTTTTTT
NA	TRBD2	TRBV18	TRBJ2-1	CASSPRLAGGNEQFF	TGTGCCAGCTCACCTCGACTAGCGGGGGGCAATGAGCAGTTCTTC
many	NA	TRBV7-3	TRBJ2-1	CASSLARGNEQFF	TGTGCCAGCAGCTTAGCCAGGGGAAATGAGCAGTTCTTC
NA	TRBD2	TRBV3-1	TRBJ2-7	CASSGVSGSYEQYF	TGTGCCAGCAGCGGGGTTAGCGGGTCCTACGAGCAGTACTTC
few	TRBD1	TRBV20-1	TRBJ2-5	CSAKQGQETQYF	TGCAGTGCCAAACAGGGGCAAGAGACCCAGTACTTC
NA	TRBD1	TRBV19	TRBJ2-1	CATTRGGRSYNEQFF	TGTGCCACAACACGAGGGGGCCGCTCCTACAATGAGCAGTTCTTC
few	NA	TRBV4-1	TRBJ1-5	CASSQDGGQPQHF	TGCGCCAGCAGCCAAGATGGAGGTCAGCCCCAGCATTTT
many	TRBD1	TRBV12-3/TRBV12-4	TRBJ2-3	CASSDRGRVTQYF	TGTGCCAGCAGTGACAGGGGCAGGGTTACGCAGTATTTT
many	NA	TRBV4-1	TRBJ2-7	CASSPSTRVSSRSYEQYF	TGCGCCAGCAGCCCCAGTACCAGGGTGTCGTCGCGATCGTACGAGCAGTACTTC
many	NA	TRBV6-5	TRBJ1-2	CASSYSGGHSAGYTF	TGTGCCAGCAGTTACTCTGGGGGACATTCGGCGGGCTACACCTTC
NA	TRBD2	TRBV28	TRBJ2-1	CASSFLAGGLSEQFF	TGTGCCAGCAGTTTCCTAGCGGGGGGGCTTTCTGAGCAGTTCTTC
many	NA	TRBV11-2	TRBJ2-7	CASSLDAGSYEQYF	TGTGCCAGCAGCTTAGACGCGGGTTCCTACGAGCAGTACTTC
many	NA	TRBV29-1	TRBJ1-1	CSVEWWGPNTEAFF	TGCAGCGTTGAATGGTGGGGGCCGAACACTGAAGCTTTCTTT
few	NA	TRBV3-1	TRBJ2-1	CASSLMAGSNEQFF	TGTGCCAGCAGCCTTATGGCCGGGTCCAATGAGCAGTTCTTC
many	TRBD1	TRBV28	TRBJ2-7	CASSRGQDYEQYF	TGTGCCAGCAGCCGGGGACAGGATTACGAGCAGTACTTC
many	TRBD1	TRBV11-2	TRBJ1-1	CASSFAGQGETEAFF	TGTGCCAGCAGCTTCGCCGGACAGGGAGAAACTGAAGCTTTCTTT
few	TRBD2	TRBV10-2	TRBJ2-2	CASGTGTSLTGELFF	TGCGCCAGCGGCACCGGGACTAGTTTGACCGGGGAGCTGTTTTTT
NA	NA	TRBV24-1	TRBJ1-2	CATSDWGGDNYGYTF	TGTGCCACCAGTGATTGGGGCGGCGACAACTATGGCTACACCTTC
NA	TRBD1	TRBV5-4	TRBJ2-5	CASSAGTALQETQYF	TGTGCCAGCAGCGCCGGGACAGCGCTACAAGAGACCCAGTACTTC
NA	NA	TRBV11-3	TRBJ1-5	CASSFDRDQPQHF	TGTGCCAGCAGCTTTGACAGAGATCAGCCCCAGCATTTT
many	TRBD1	TRBV20-1	TRBJ2-7	CSARDGGQGAYEQYF	TGCAGTGCTAGAGATGGTGGACAGGGGGCCTACGAGCAGTACTTC
NA	TRBD1	TRBV24-1	TRBJ2-2	CATSGGQGSSTGELFF	TGTGCCACCAGCGGCGGACAGGGTTCGAGCACCGGGGAGCTGTTTTTT
few	TRBD2	TRBV20-1	TRBJ2-7	CSASPVTSGGYIFYEQYF	TGCAGTGCTAGCCCAGTCACTAGCGGGGGATATATTTTCTACGAGCAGTACTTC
NA	TRBD2	TRBV6-5	TRBJ2-5	CASSYAPSGKETQYF	TGTGCCAGCAGTTATGCGCCTAGCGGAAAAGAGACCCAGTACTTC
NA	TRBD2	TRBV7-6	TRBJ2-1	CASSPSGGGNEQFF	TGTGCCAGCAGCCCCTCGGGGGGGGGCAATGAGCAGTTCTTC
NA	TRBD2	TRBV5-6	TRBJ2-1	CATGLAGDRSSYNEQFF	TGTGCCACCGGACTAGCGGGGGACAGAAGCTCCTACAATGAGCAGTTCTTC
NA	NA	TRBV5-1	TRBJ2-2	CASSFSGTNTGELFF	TGCGCCAGCAGCTTCTCGGGGACGAACACCGGGGAGCTGTTTTTT
NA	NA	TRBV24-1	TRBJ1-2	CATSVAGVNGYTF	TGTGCCACCAGTGTTGCTGGTGTGAATGGCTACACCTTC
NA	NA	TRBV2	TRBJ1-1	CASSPQVTEAFF	TGTGCCAGCAGTCCACAGGTCACTGAAGCTTTCTTT
many	TRBD1	TRBV5-6	TRBJ2-7	CASSFGGTGFYEQYF	TGTGCCAGCAGCTTTGGTGGGACAGGGTTTTACGAGCAGTACTTC
NA	NA	TRBV19	TRBJ1-2	CASRSDGNYGYTF	TGTGCCAGTAGGTCGGACGGTAACTATGGCTACACCTTC
NA	NA	TRBV4-1	TRBJ2-3	CASSQEKRNTDTQYF	TGCGCCAGCAGCCAAGAAAAGCGGAACACAGATACGCAGTATTTT
many	NA	TRBV6-1	TRBJ2-3	CASSNSGPSLGPSTDTQYF	TGTGCCAGCAGTAACAGCGGGCCCTCCCTAGGCCCTAGCACAGATACGCAGTATTTT
many	NA	TRBV20-1	TRBJ2-7	CSARTSSYEQYF	TGCAGTGCTAGGACGTCTTCCTACGAGCAGTACTTC
few	TRBD2	TRBV4-2	TRBJ2-7	CASSQPGGSSYEQYF	TGTGCCAGCAGCCAGCCGGGGGGGAGCTCCTACGAGCAGTACTTC
few	NA	TRBV5-1	TRBJ2-7	CASTWQGGLYEQYF	TGCGCCAGCACCTGGCAGGGGGGCCTCTACGAGCAGTACTTC
NA	NA	TRBV6-5	TRBJ2-1	CASSYTQVLNEQFF	TGTGCCAGCAGTTACACGCAGGTGCTGAATGAGCAGTTCTTC
many	NA	TRBV28	TRBJ1-6	CASTFGASYNSPLHF	TGTGCCAGCACGTTCGGGGCCTCCTATAATTCACCCCTCCACTTT
once	TRBD2	TRBV11-3	TRBJ2-3	CASSLTSGGTPDTQYF	TGTGCCAGCAGCTTGACCAGCGGGGGGACGCCAGATACGCAGTATTTT
many	TRBD1	TRBV27	TRBJ2-1	CASSLRGPLREQFF	TGTGCCAGCAGTTTGAGGGGGCCTCTTCGAGAGCAGTTCTTC
many	TRBD2	TRBV2	TRBJ2-2	CASSLTSGGSGELFF	TGTGCCAGCAGTTTGACTAGCGGGGGGAGCGGGGAGCTGTTTTTT
NA	TRBD1	TRBV15	TRBJ2-3	CATSREGTGGDTQYF	TGTGCCACCAGCAGAGAGGGGACAGGGGGAGATACGCAGTATTTT
NA	TRBD2	TRBV5-5	TRBJ2-3	CASSEGARGGADTQYF	TGTGCCAGCAGCGAAGGCGCGCGGGGGGGCGCAGATACGCAGTATTTT
many	NA	TRBV6-1	TRBJ1-5	CATHYQPQHF	TGTGCCACCCATTATCAGCCCCAGCATTTT
many	NA	TRBV7-8	TRBJ1-1	CASSPRRVNTEAFF	TGTGCCAGCAGCCCCCGGCGGGTTAACACTGAAGCTTTCTTT
many	NA	TRBV15	TRBJ1-2	CATTQPPEGGYTF	TGTGCCACCACCCAGCCCCCAGAGGGAGGCTACACCTTC
NA	NA	TRBV20-1	TRBJ2-7	CSARDANPHEQYF	TGCAGTGCTAGAGATGCAAACCCCCACGAGCAGTACTTC
many	TRBD1	TRBV3-1	TRBJ1-5	CASSRKGAGQPQHF	TGTGCCAGCAGCCGAAAGGGGGCCGGTCAGCCCCAGCATTTT
few	NA	TRBV7-3	TRBJ2-7	CASSLTPGSSYEQYF	TGTGCCAGCAGCCTGACCCCAGGGAGCTCCTACGAGCAGTACTTC
many	NA	TRBV24-1	TRBJ2-5	CATGAASRETQYF	TGTGCCACAGGGGCAGCTAGCCGGGAGACCCAGTACTTC
NA	TRBD1	TRBV27	TRBJ1-4	CASSLLPTGANEKLFF	TGTGCCAGCAGTCTCCTCCCGACAGGGGCTAATGAAAAACTGTTTTTT